These 8 T cell receptor beta chains came from one sample sequenced in a study of somatic mutations in cytotoxic T cells in rheumatoid arthritis. The repertoire was sequenced with immunoSEQ multiplex PCR; TCRdb's copy has only in-frame clones and lacks some. In the table there are about 17,000 clones, approximately 84% of which are singletons. The source material was CD8+ T cells sorted from blood. The receptors were gathered from an adult with rheumatoid arthritis.

The V gene is TRBV11-3, the J gene TRBJ2-1, with TRBD2 matching over 11 bases. Germline V gene lookup returns CDR1 SGHNT and CDR2 YENEEA. J lost 7 bases, V lost 4 bases, and 6 bases had no gene match. The length of the CDR3 is 15 residues. The CDR3 DNA sequence: TGTGCCAGCAGCTCTCTAGCGGGAGGTCTAAATGAGCAGTTCTTC. Amino acids: CASSSLAGGLNEQFF.

The CDR3 DNA reads as TGTGCCAGCAGCTTGGAGGCAGCTAGCTACGAGCAGTACTTC. This sequence encodes CASSLEAASYEQYF. V gene TRBV5-4 combines with J gene TRBJ2-7, with D unresolved. The CDR3 sequence is 14 residues long. V lost 0 bases, J lost 3 bases, and 10 bases lay in between. Germline loops: CDR1 SGHNT, CDR2 YYREEE (reference sequence).

This rearrangement joins TRBV6-1 to TRBJ2-1; the D gene is possibly TRBD2 (6 bases). Trimming shortened V by 4 bases and J by 10 bases, and 17 bases separated the two germline ends. Germline CDR1 and CDR2: MNHNS and SASEGT. This CDR3 is 14 amino acids long. For the CDR3, the DNA is TGTGCCAGCAGTGCCTACGACAACCGGGGGGAGCAGTTCTTC. It codes for CASSAYDNRGEQFF.

The chain couples TRBV6-1 to TRBJ1-5; D unclear. CDR1 is MNHNS, CDR2 SASEGT, per germline. The CDR3 contains 14 residues. The V end was cut by 9 bases, the J end by 0 bases, with 12 bases between. The CDR3 loop reads CASDDGYSNQPQHF. In DNA form, the CDR3 reads TGTGCCAGTGACGACGGTTATAGCAATCAGCCCCAGCATTTT.

The rearrangement links TRBV7-9 to TRBJ1-1; TRBD1 might be the D (5 bases). With 1 base removed from V and 1 base from J, the gap between germline ends came to 16 bases. The germline V gene encodes CDR1 SEHNR and CDR2 FQNEAQ (reference sequence). The CDR3 is made up of 17 amino acids. The CDR3 is CASSLVTGGDRNTEAFF. The CDR3 bases are TGTGCCAGCAGCTTAGTTACTGGGGGGGACCGGAACACTGAAGCTTTCTTT. Full variable domain (remainder filled in from reference TRBV7-9 and TRBJ1-1): DTGVSQNPRHKITKRGQNVTFRCDPISEHNRLYWYRQTLGQGPEFLTYFQNEAQLEKSRLLSDRFSAERPKGSFSTLEIQRTEQGDSAMYLCASSLVTGGDRNTEAFFGQGTRLTVV.

This clone was found a few times. The chain combines TRBV10-3 with TRBJ1-1, with D hard to call. The germline V gene has CDR1 ENHRY and CDR2 SYGVKD. The CDR3 totals 16 residues. Trimming took 0 bases from V and 3 from J, leaving 14 bases between them. In DNA form, the CDR3 reads TGTGCCATCAGTGAGTCGGTATCCAGGAGGGACACTGAAGCTTTCTTT. Its protein is CAISESVSRRDTEAFF.

The chain combines TRBV10-3 with TRBJ2-3; the D is unclear. This CDR3 region has 16 residues. CDR1 is ENHRY, CDR2 SYGVKD, per germline. V shed 0 bases and J shed 0 bases, with 10 bases lying between them. The CDR3 here is CAISESVSLSTDTQYF. The CDR3 nucleotides read TGTGCCATCAGTGAGTCGGTCAGCCTTAGCACAGATACGCAGTATTTT.

The genes are TRBV10-3 and TRBJ1-2, with a possible D match to TRBD1 (6 bases). The CDR3 length is 11 residues. CDR1 and CDR2 (germline): ENHRY, SYGVKD. The CDR3 loop reads CAVDTGFGYTF. As DNA, the CDR3 is TGTGCGGTTGATACAGGGTTTGGCTACACCTTC.